The rows below give T cell receptor beta chains drawn from one sample of a study of cytomegalovirus exposure and HLA in healthy donors. Profiling relied on immunoSEQ multiplex PCR, and the TCRdb table lists in-frame clones only, not all of them. This sample has approximately 110,000 clones, with 73% found just once. The material sequenced was PBMCs. These receptors all come from a woman between 40 and 55 years old in good health and CMV-seronegative. CDR3s include the opening cysteine and the closing phenylalanine or tryptophan. Each record gives: V gene, J gene, D gene, clone size, CDR3 DNA, CDR3 protein. The D gene is left open where the match is weak. Expanded clones are given a class, and other clones once, few, many or no size at all.

>TRBV7-9|TRBJ2-3|-|once
TGTGCCAGCAGCTTTAGCGGAGGCGGGTCGGATACGCAGTATTTT
CASSFSGGGSDTQYF
>TRBV19|TRBJ1-5|-|-
TGTGCCAGTAGCATCTTGGGACTGAGTAGCAATCAGCCCCAGCATTTT
CASSILGLSSNQPQHF
>TRBV10-3|TRBJ2-7|TRBD2|-
TGTGCCATCACCTCCGGGACTAGCGGCCACGAGCAGTACTTC
CAITSGTSGHEQYF
>TRBV9|TRBJ2-7|-|-
TGTGCCAGCAGCCCCGAGGGTTCCGCCCGGACCGAGCAGTACTTC
CASSPEGSARTEQYF
>TRBV19|TRBJ2-1|TRBD1|once
TGTGCCAGCTCCCAGACAGGGGGCAACAATGAGCAGTTCTTC
CASSQTGGNNEQFF
>TRBV6-6|TRBJ1-4|-|-
TGTGCCAGCAGCCAGGGTAATGAAAAACTGTTTTTT
CASSQGNEKLFF
>TRBV14|TRBJ2-2|TRBD1|-
TGTGCCAGCAGCCAAGCAATACAGGGGGCGAACACCGGGGAGCTGTTTTTT
CASSQAIQGANTGELFF
>TRBV7-2|TRBJ1-1|-|few
TGTGCCAGCAGCCCGGGACTGATGAACACTGAAGCTTTCTTT
CASSPGLMNTEAFF
>TRBV11-2|TRBJ1-2|-|-
TGTGCCAGCAGCTTAGGTCGGGGGTTCTATGGCTACACCTTC
CASSLGRGFYGYTF
>TRBV5-4|TRBJ2-7|TRBD1|-
TGTGCCAGCAGCCCCGGGACAGGGGGTGAGCAGTACTTC
CASSPGTGGEQYF
>TRBV6-6|TRBJ2-7|TRBD1|-
TGTGCCAGCAGTTACTCGACGGGGACAGTATCCTACGAGCAGTACTTC
CASSYSTGTVSYEQYF
>TRBV7-2|TRBJ2-3|-|few
TGTGCCAGCAGTACAGGATGGGATACGCAGTATTTT
CASSTGWDTQYF
>TRBV2|TRBJ2-7|-|-
TGTGCCAGCAGTCTAACAGACAGCAAGCAGTACTTC
CASSLTDSKQYF
>TRBV7-9|TRBJ2-5|-|-
TGTGCCAGCAGCGCCCCGGACTTGCGAGAGACCCAGTACTTC
CASSAPDLRETQYF
>TRBV7-2|TRBJ2-1|-|-
TGTGCCAGCAGCTCGTCGGGAGTCCGCCGTGAGCAGTTCTTC
CASSSSGVRREQFF
>TRBV5-4|TRBJ2-2|-|few
TGTGCCAGCAGCCGGGGAGAGACCGGGGAGCTGTTTTTT
CASSRGETGELFF
>TRBV6-4|TRBJ2-2|-|-
TGTGCCAGCAGTGAACAGGGTAACACCGGGGAGCTGTTTTTT
CASSEQGNTGELFF
>TRBV19|TRBJ2-1|-|-
TGTGCCAGTAGTGAGACGGTGGGGAGCTCCTACAATGAGCAGTTCTTC
CASSETVGSSYNEQFF
>TRBV7-9|TRBJ2-3|TRBD2|once
TGTGCCAGCAGCTTCCGACGACTAGCGGGAACAGATACGCAGTATTTT
CASSFRRLAGTDTQYF
>TRBV27|TRBJ1-6|-|-
TGTGCCAGCAGTCTGGGCCAGGAATATTCACCCCTCCACTTT
CASSLGQEYSPLHF
>TRBV5-8|TRBJ2-3|TRBD2|-
TGTGCCAGCAGCTGGGGGGGGGAGTCCGGCACAGATACGCAGTATTTT
CASSWGGESGTDTQYF
>TRBV27|TRBJ2-7|TRBD2|-
TGTGCCAGCAGTTTACTAGCGGGAGAAATCTACGAGCAGTACTTC
CASSLLAGEIYEQYF
>TRBV19|TRBJ2-7|-|-
TGTGCCAGTAGTGCCGGGAGAGGCTCCTACGAGCAGTACTTC
CASSAGRGSYEQYF
>TRBV10-3|TRBJ1-2|-|-
TGTGCCATCTTCGGGACATTGGTCTATGGCTACACCTTC
CAIFGTLVYGYTF
>TRBV6-1|TRBJ2-3|-|-
TGTGCCAGCAGTGATGGACTCGTCAGCACAGATACGCAGTATTTT
CASSDGLVSTDTQYF
>TRBV10-3|TRBJ1-3|TRBD1|-
TGTGCCATCAGTGAGTCGAAAAGGACAGGGCTTATCTCTGGAAACACCATATATTTT
CAISESKRTGLISGNTIYF
>TRBV19|TRBJ1-5|TRBD1|-
TGTGCCAGTAGTAAGGGACAGGGGCCCAGTGGTGGCAATCAGCCCCAGCATTTT
CASSKGQGPSGGNQPQHF
>TRBV7-3|TRBJ1-6|-|few
TGTGCCAGCAGCTTCTCGGTCACAGATAATTCACCCCTCCACTTT
CASSFSVTDNSPLHF
>TRBV6-6|TRBJ2-3|-|-
TGTGCCAGCAGGAGGACTACGGATTTGGATACGCAGTATTTT
CASRRTTDLDTQYF
>TRBV11-2|TRBJ1-2|-|-
TGTGCCAGCAGCTTAAATGTGGCGGATAACTATGGCTACACCTTC
CASSLNVADNYGYTF
>TRBV30|TRBJ1-2|TRBD1|-
TGTGCCTGGACCACGACAGGGTTCGGCTACACCTTC
CAWTTTGFGYTF
>TRBV4-3|TRBJ1-2|-|few
TGCGCCAGCAGCCAAGAAACCCGGGGCTATGGCTACACCTTC
CASSQETRGYGYTF
>TRBV5-4|TRBJ1-5|-|-
TGTGCCAGCAGCTTGGCGATCGGTGGGCAGGGTAATAAGCCCCAGCATTTT
CASSLAIGGQGNKPQHF
>TRBV27|TRBJ1-5|TRBD1|few
TGTGCCAGCAGTTTTACAGGGGGTTTCAATCAGCCCCAGCATTTT
CASSFTGGFNQPQHF
>TRBV7-6|TRBJ2-7|TRBD1|few
TGTGCCAGCAGTCGAGACCCCGGGACAGGTGGCGAGCAGTACTTC
CASSRDPGTGGEQYF
>TRBV28|TRBJ2-7|-|-
TGTGCCAGCAGTTCCGGGACACCTCCCTCCGTCGAGGACTTC
CASSSGTPPSVEDF
>TRBV6-1|TRBJ2-2|TRBD2|-
TGTGCCAGCAGTACGAGCGGGGGTGGCACCGGGGAGCTGTTTTTT
CASSTSGGGTGELFF
>TRBV6-1|TRBJ2-5|TRBD2|-
TGTGCCAGCGCCTCGTTGGCTAGCGGCCAAGAGACCCAGTACTTC
CASASLASGQETQYF
>TRBV6-5|TRBJ2-7|-|-
TGTGCCAGCAGTTACTCGGGAGTCACCTCCTACGAGCAGTACTTC
CASSYSGVTSYEQYF
>TRBV5-8|TRBJ2-6|TRBD2|once
TGTGCCAGCAGCCCCGGGGGGAGCTCTGGGGCCAACGTCCTGACTTTC
CASSPGGSSGANVLTF
>TRBV4-1|TRBJ2-7|TRBD2|-
TGCGCCAGCAGCCAACAGGGAGGGTCCTACGAGCAGTACTTC
CASSQQGGSYEQYF